Below, 12 T cell receptor beta chains from the same sample are listed, as sequenced in a study of blood T cell repertoires in COVID-19. TCRdb keeps only in-frame clones here, not all; method: immunoSEQ multiplex PCR. The sample yields some 76,000 clones, around 80% seen once. Specimen: peripheral blood. Receptors originate from a man aged 50 to 59 with acute or convalescent COVID-19.

V and J are TRBV7-2 and TRBJ2-7; no clear D gene. Germline V gene sequence: CDR1 SGHTA, CDR2 FQGNSA. V gave up 5 bases and J gave up 7 bases, with 12 bases separating them. There are 12 residues in the CDR3. CDR3 DNA sequence: TGTGCCAGCAGCCCGACACGGTGGGAGCAGTACTTC. This translates into CASSPTRWEQYF.

The rearrangement uses TRBV14 and TRBJ2-7, with 9 bases lining up with TRBD1. This CDR3 comprises 14 residues. CDR1 and CDR2 from the germline V gene are SGHDN and FVKESK. The J segment lost 4 bases and the V segment lost 4 bases, leaving 5 bases of the junction unmatched. The DNA of the CDR3 is TGTGCCAGCAGCCCGCTGACAGGGGGGTACGAGCAGTACTTC. It is translated as CASSPLTGGYEQYF.

The chain has TRBV28 and TRBJ2-7, with a weak D call TRBD1 (5 bases). Trimming shortened V by 6 bases and J by 1 base, and 7 bases separated the two germline ends. The CDR3 is 12 amino acids. Germline loops: CDR1 MDHEN, CDR2 SYDVKM. CDR3 in DNA: TGTGCCAGCAGCCGGACATCCTACGAGCAGTACTTC. This codes for CASSRTSYEQYF.

This chain uses TRBV19 with TRBJ1-1; D not certain. Germline values: CDR1 LNHDA, CDR2 SQIVND (reference sequence). V was trimmed by 4 bases and J by 3 bases, leaving 15 bases between them. This CDR3 contains 15 residues. CDR3 nucleotides: TGTGCCAGTAGTACACTACAGAGGGCCCACACTGAAGCTTTCTTT. Its protein product is CASSTLQRAHTEAFF.

This chain's CDR3 is CASSQEIGGNQPQHF. DNA for the CDR3: TGCGCCAGCAGCCAAGAGATCGGGGGTAATCAGCCCCAGCATTTT. The chain links TRBV4-3 to TRBJ1-5, with a weak D call TRBD1 (5 bases). V was clipped by 0 bases and J by 4 bases, with 10 bases between them. Germline V gene sequence: CDR1 LGHNA, CDR2 YSLEER. This CDR3 region has 15 residues.

The J gene is TRBJ1-1, the V gene TRBV19; D perhaps matches TRBD1 (5 bases). CDR3 length equals 12 residues. Trimming shortened V by 10 bases and J by 3 bases, and 12 bases separated the two germline ends. Looked up from germline, CDR1 is LNHDA and CDR2 is SQIVND (reference sequence). CDR3 sequence reads: CATGRVYTEAFF. In DNA form, the CDR3 reads TGTGCCACAGGGAGGGTATACACTGAAGCTTTCTTT.

The CDR3 DNA is TGTGCCAGCAGTCTGACAGGGGGCGGTGGCTACACCTTC. Its translation: CASSLTGGGGYTF. The chain uses TRBV6-6 and TRBJ1-2; 10 positions agree with TRBD1. Germline assignment: CDR1 MNHNY and CDR2 SVGAGI (reference sequence). This CDR3 region has 13 residues. Losses at the gene ends were 5 bases for V and 7 bases for J; bases not matched to a gene: 4.

The V and J genes are TRBV10-3 and TRBJ2-2; maybe TRBD2 (5 bases). This CDR3 region has 16 residues. Germline V gives CDR1 ENHRY, CDR2 SYGVKD. V was cut by 4 bases and J by 1 base, with 13 bases left in between. In DNA, the CDR3 is TGTGCCATCAGTGGTTTGGGAGAGAGGAACACCGGGGAGCTGTTTTTT. Protein sequence: CAISGLGERNTGELFF.

The chain carries TRBV6-5 and TRBJ2-7; 13 positions match TRBD2. The CDR3 sequence is 15 residues long. V gave up 7 bases and J gave up 3 bases; unmatched junction bases: 6. Germline V gives CDR1 MNHEY, CDR2 SVGAGI. The DNA for the CDR3 is TGTGCCAGCAAACAGACTAGCGGGGGGTTCTACGAGCAGTACTTC. This translates into CASKQTSGGFYEQYF.

The chain links TRBV4-3 to TRBJ2-5, with 9 bases lining up with TRBD2. J lost 3 bases, V lost 1 base, and 9 bases had no gene match. This CDR3 spans 17 amino acids. In germline, CDR1 is LGHNA, CDR2 YSLEER. CDR3 nucleotide sequence: TGCGCCAGCAGCCAAGTGGCGGGAGGGGCGGAGAAAGAGACCCAGTACTTC. As protein: CASSQVAGGAEKETQYF.

V gene TRBV5-1 combines with J gene TRBJ1-1, with D possibly matching TRBD1 (6 bases). CDR1 is SGHRS, CDR2 YFSETQ, per germline. The CDR3 loop spans 15 amino acids. V lost 4 bases and J 2 bases, leaving 15 bases between the germline ends. In nucleotides, the CDR3 is TGCGCCAGCAGCCAGCTCACAGGGATAAACACTGAAGCTTTCTTT. Residues: CASSQLTGINTEAFF.

This chain connects TRBV4-1 to TRBJ1-5, with 9 bases aligning to TRBD1. With 1 base clipped from V and 4 bases from J, the junction kept 11 bases outside the gene matches. The length of the CDR3 is 18 residues. Germline V lookup: CDR1 MGHRA, CDR2 YSYEKL. The CDR3 spells CASSQVRPDRGGNQPQHF. The CDR3, as DNA: TGCGCCAGCAGCCAAGTGCGCCCGGACAGGGGCGGGAATCAGCCCCAGCATTTT.